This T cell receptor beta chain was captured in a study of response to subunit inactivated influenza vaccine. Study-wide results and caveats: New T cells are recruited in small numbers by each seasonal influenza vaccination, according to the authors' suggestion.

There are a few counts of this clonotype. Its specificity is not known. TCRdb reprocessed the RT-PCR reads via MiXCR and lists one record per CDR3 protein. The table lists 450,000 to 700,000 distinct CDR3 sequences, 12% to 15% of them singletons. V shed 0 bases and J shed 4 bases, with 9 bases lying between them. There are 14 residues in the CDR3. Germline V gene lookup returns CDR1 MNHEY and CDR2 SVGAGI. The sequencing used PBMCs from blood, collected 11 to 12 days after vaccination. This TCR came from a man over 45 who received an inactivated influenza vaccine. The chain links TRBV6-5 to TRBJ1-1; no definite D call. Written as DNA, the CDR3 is TGTGCCAGCAGTTACTCGACTCGTTTCACTGAAGCTTTCTTT. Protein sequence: CASSYSTRFTEAFF.